Each of the 10 T cell receptor beta chains below was sequenced from the same sample in a study of blood T cell repertoires in COVID-19. The data were produced by immunoSEQ multiplex PCR, yet TCRdb's version contains in-frame clones alone and is incomplete. The sample consists of about 43,000 clones, 87% of them appearing once. The sequenced sample consisted of peripheral blood. The receptors derive from a man in his forties or fifties with COVID-19, enrolled during active disease.

This chain joins TRBV27 and TRBJ1-5, with D perhaps matching TRBD1 (6 bases). CDR1 MNHEY and CDR2 SMNVEV come from the germline V gene (reference sequence). CDR3 length: 16 residues. V was cut by 5 bases and J by 7 bases, with 21 bases left in between. The CDR3 is CASSGGGGRAIQPQHF. For the CDR3, the DNA is TGTGCCAGCAGTGGGGGCGGAGGTAGGGCAATCCAGCCCCAGCATTTT.

This clone was counted a single time. The chain uses TRBV4-1 and TRBJ2-7; 8 nucleotides align to TRBD2. This CDR3 region has 18 residues. Per the germline V gene, CDR1 is MGHRA and CDR2 is YSYEKL. With V trimmed by 3 bases and J by 0 bases, 13 bases remained unmatched. CDR3: CASSQIGGLGRSSYEQYF. For the CDR3, the DNA is TGCGCCAGCAGCCAGATAGGGGGACTAGGACGAAGCTCCTACGAGCAGTACTTC.

This clone was recorded once. The chain uses TRBV5-6 and TRBJ1-1, with D possibly TRBD1 on 5 matching bases. CDR1 and CDR2 (germline): SGHDT, YYEEEE. V lost 4 bases and J 6 bases, leaving 10 bases between the germline ends. CDR3 length: 12 residues. The CDR3 protein is CASSLGVAEAFF. The CDR3 DNA sequence: TGTGCCAGCAGCCTAGGGGTGGCTGAAGCTTTCTTT.

The chain carries TRBV4-1 and TRBJ2-1; TRBD2 matches 12 bases. CDR1 and CDR2 (germline): MGHRA, YSYEKL. This CDR3 spans 21 amino acids. The trim removed 0 bases at V and 5 bases at J, leaving 17 bases unmatched. DNA of the CDR3: TGCGCCAGCAGCCAAGATAGGTGGGCTAGCGGGGGGGCAGTGGAGGACAATGAGCAGTTCTTC. Translation gives CASSQDRWASGGAVEDNEQFF.

CDR3 loop: CASSLDRRERDEQFF. DNA for the CDR3: TGCGCCAGCAGCTTGGATAGGCGGGAGAGGGATGAGCAGTTCTTC. V usage is TRBV5-1 and J usage is TRBJ2-1, with 7 nucleotides matching TRBD2. This CDR3 spans 15 amino acids. Trimming removed 0 bases from V and 8 bases from J; junction bases left unmatched: 8. Germline CDR1 SGHRS, CDR2 YFSETQ.

This clone showed up just a few times. J is TRBJ1-3 and V is TRBV7-9; 9 nucleotides match TRBD1. The CDR3 extends over 15 amino acids. The V and J ends lost 5 bases and 4 bases, in that order; junction bases with no gene match: 6. The germline V gene encodes CDR1 SEHNR and CDR2 FQNEAQ (reference sequence). CDR3 DNA sequence: TGTGCCAGCAGCGGGGTCACAGGGGGCGGAAACACCATATATTTT. The encoded protein is CASSGVTGGGNTIYF.

The J gene is TRBJ1-1, the V gene TRBV2, with D perhaps matching TRBD1 (6 bases). Germline V CDR1 and CDR2: SNHLY, FYNNEI. The CDR3 contains 14 residues. Trimming stripped 10 bases from V and 4 bases from J, with 19 bases between. The CDR3 region is CATQGQLGGTEAFF. CDR3 bases: TGTGCCACCCAGGGGCAACTAGGGGGCACTGAAGCTTTCTTT.

V gene TRBV6-6 combines with J gene TRBJ1-5; D not certain. CDR1 and CDR2 (germline): MNHNY, SVGAGI (reference sequence). This CDR3 spans 13 amino acids. Trimming took off 7 bases at V and 0 bases at J, with 7 bases between the two ends. CDR3 loop: CASTGDSNQPQHF. As DNA, the CDR3 is TGTGCCAGCACAGGCGATAGCAATCAGCCCCAGCATTTT.

The chain is built from TRBV9 and TRBJ2-1; 12 nucleotides match TRBD1. Trimming at V came to 4 bases and at J to 4 bases, leaving 12 bases not matched to a gene. CDR3 length: 18 residues. Germline CDR1 reads SGDLS; CDR2 reads YYNGEE. The CDR3 sequence: CASSTYQGQGAIYNEQFF. The DNA for the CDR3 is TGTGCCAGCAGCACCTATCAGGGACAGGGGGCTATTTACAATGAGCAGTTCTTC.

This clone was counted a few times. V gene TRBV4-1 combines with J gene TRBJ2-3; 7 bases are a match to TRBD2. The V gene's germline CDR1 is MGHRA and CDR2 YSYEKL. The ends lost 1 base at V and 0 bases at J; junction bases unmatched: 13. The CDR3 is made up of 19 amino acids. The CDR3 DNA follows: TGCGCCAGCAGCCAAGCTGGGCTAGCGGAGACAACTAGCACAGATACGCAGTATTTT. This sequence encodes CASSQAGLAETTSTDTQYF.